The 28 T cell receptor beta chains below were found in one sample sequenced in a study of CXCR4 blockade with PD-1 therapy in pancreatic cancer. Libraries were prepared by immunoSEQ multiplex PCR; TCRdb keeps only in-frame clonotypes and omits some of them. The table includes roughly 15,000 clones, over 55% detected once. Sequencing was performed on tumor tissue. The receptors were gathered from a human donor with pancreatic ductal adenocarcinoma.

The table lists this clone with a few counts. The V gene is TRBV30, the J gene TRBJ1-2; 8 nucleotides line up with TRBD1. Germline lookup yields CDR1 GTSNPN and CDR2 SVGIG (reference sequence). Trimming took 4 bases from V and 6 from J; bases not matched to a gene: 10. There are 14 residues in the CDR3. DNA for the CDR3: TGTGCCTGGATCTCAAGGGACAGGCCGCATGGCTACACCTTC. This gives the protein CAWISRDRPHGYTF.

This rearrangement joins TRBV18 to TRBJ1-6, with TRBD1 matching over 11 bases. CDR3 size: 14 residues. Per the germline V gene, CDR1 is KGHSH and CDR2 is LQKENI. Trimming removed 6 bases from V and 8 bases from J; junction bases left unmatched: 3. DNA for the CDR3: TGTGCCAGCTCCCCGGGACAGGGGGATTCACCCCTCCACTTT. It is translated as CASSPGQGDSPLHF.

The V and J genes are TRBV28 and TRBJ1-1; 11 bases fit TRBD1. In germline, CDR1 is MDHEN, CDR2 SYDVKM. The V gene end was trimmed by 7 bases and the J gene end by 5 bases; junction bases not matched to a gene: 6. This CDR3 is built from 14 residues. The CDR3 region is CASTADRGRTEAFF. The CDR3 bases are TGTGCCAGCACCGCGGACAGGGGGCGGACTGAAGCTTTCTTT.

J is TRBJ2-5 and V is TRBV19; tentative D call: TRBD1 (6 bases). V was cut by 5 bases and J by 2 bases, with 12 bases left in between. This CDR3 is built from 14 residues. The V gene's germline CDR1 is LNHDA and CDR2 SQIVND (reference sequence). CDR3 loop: CASSPRDIQETQYF. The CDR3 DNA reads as TGTGCCAGTAGTCCAAGGGACATTCAAGAGACCCAGTACTTC.

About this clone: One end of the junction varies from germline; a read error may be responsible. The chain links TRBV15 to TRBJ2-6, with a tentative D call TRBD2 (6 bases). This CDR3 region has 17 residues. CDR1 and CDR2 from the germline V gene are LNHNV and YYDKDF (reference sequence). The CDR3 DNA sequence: TGTGCCACCAGCAGAGATCAGGCGGGGTTCGGGGCCAACGTCCTGATTTTC. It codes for CATSRDQAGFGANVLIF.

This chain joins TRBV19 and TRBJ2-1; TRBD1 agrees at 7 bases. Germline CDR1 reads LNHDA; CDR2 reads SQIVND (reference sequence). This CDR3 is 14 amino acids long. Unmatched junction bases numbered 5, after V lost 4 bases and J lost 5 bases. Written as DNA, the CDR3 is TGTGCCAGTAGTACAGGGGGATTGGACAATGAGCAGTTCTTC. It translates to CASSTGGLDNEQFF.

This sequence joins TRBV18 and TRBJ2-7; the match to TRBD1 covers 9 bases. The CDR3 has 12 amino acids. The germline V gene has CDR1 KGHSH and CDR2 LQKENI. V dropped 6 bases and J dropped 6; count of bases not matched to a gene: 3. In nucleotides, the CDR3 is TGTGCCAGCTCGTCGGGACAGGGCGAGCAGTACTTC. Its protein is CASSSGQGEQYF.

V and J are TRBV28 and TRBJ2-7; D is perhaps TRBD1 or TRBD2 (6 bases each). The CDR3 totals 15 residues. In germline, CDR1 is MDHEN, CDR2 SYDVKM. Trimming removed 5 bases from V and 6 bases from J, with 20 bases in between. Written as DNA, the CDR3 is TGTGCCAGCAGTCCTCCTCCCGGGGGCGGGACCGAGCAGTACTTC. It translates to CASSPPPGGGTEQYF.

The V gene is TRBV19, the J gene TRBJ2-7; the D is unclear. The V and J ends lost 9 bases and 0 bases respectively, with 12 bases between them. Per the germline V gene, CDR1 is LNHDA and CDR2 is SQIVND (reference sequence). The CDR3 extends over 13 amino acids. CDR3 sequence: CASARTHSYEQYF. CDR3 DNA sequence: TGTGCCAGCGCTAGGACCCACTCCTACGAGCAGTACTTC.

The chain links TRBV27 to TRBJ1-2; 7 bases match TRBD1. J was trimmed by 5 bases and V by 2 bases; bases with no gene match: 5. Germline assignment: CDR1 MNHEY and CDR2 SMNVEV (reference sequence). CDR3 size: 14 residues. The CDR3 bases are TGTGCCAGCAGTTTAATCTCGACAGGGTATGGCTACACCTTC. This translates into CASSLISTGYGYTF.

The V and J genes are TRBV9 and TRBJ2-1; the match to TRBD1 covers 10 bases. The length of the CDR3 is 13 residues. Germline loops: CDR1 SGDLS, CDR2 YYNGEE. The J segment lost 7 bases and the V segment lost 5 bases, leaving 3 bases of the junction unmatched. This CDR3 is CASSLGQGNEQFF. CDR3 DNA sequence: TGTGCCAGCAGTCTGGGACAGGGGAATGAGCAGTTCTTC. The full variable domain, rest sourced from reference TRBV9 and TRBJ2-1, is DSGVTQTPKHLITATGQRVTLRCSPRSGDLSVYWYQQSLDQGLQFLIQYYNGEERAKGNILERFSAQQFPDLHSELNLSSLELGDSALYFCASSLGQGNEQFFGPGTRLTVL.

CDR3 bases: TGTGCCAGCAGTGAAGCACTAGCCAAAAACATTCAGTACTTC. The encoded protein is CASSEALAKNIQYF. V usage is TRBV6-4 and J usage is TRBJ2-4, with D unresolved. Germline V gene data show CDR1 as MRHNA and CDR2 as SNTAGT. CDR3 length equals 14 residues. The ends were cut back, 3 bases at V and 0 bases at J, with 6 bases in the middle.

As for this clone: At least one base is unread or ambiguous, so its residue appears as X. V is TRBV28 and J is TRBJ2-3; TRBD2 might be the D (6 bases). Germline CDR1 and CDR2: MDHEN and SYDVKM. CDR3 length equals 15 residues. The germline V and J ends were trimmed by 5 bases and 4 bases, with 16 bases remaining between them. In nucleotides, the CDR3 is TGTGCCAGCAGTACCTCACTAGCRAACGCAGATACGCAGTATTTT. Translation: CASSTSLXNADTQYF. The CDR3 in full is CASSTSLANADTQYF.

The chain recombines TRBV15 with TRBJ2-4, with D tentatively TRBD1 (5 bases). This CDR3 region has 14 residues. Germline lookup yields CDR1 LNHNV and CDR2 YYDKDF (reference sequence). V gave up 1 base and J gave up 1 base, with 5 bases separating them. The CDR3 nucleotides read TGTGCCACCAGCAGAGCAGGGGCCAAAAACATTCAGTACTTC. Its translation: CATSRAGAKNIQYF.

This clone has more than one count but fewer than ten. The CDR3 spells CASSSGLAPGTDTQYF. The CDR3 DNA reads as TGTGCCAGCAGTTCAGGACTAGCCCCAGGCACAGATACGCAGTATTTT. The chain employs TRBV28 and TRBJ2-3; TRBD2 aligns across 8 bases. The CDR3 is 16 amino acids. Germline values: CDR1 MDHEN, CDR2 SYDVKM. J lost 1 base, V lost 4 bases, and 7 bases had no gene match.

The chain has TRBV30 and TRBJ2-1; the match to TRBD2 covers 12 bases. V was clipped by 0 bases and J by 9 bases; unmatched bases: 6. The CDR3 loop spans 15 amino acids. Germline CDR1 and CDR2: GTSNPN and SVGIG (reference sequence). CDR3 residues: CAWSVRLAGGGEQFF. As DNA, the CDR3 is TGTGCCTGGAGTGTAAGGCTAGCGGGAGGGGGTGAGCAGTTCTTC.

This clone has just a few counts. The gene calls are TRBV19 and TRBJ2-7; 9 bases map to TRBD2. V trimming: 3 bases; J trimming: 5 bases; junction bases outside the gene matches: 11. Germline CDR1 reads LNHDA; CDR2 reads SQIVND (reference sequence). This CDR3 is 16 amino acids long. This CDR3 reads CASSIWLASGTDEQYF. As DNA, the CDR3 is TGTGCCAGTAGTATTTGGTTGGCTAGCGGGACCGACGAGCAGTACTTC.

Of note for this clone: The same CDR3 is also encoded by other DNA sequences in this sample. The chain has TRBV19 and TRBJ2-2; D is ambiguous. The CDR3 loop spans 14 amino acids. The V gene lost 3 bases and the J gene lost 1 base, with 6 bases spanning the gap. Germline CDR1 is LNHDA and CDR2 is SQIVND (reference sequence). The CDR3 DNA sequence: TGTGCCAGTAGTATCCAGCGGAACACCGGGGAGCTGTTTTTT. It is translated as CASSIQRNTGELFF.

The CDR3 region is CASSLFPVYGTEAFF. The CDR3 nucleotides are TGTGCCAGCAGCTTGTTCCCCGTCTATGGCACTGAAGCTTTCTTT. The chain carries TRBV11-3 and TRBJ1-1, with D unclear. The length of the CDR3 is 15 residues. Deletions cut 3 bases from V and 4 bases from J, with 15 bases between. The germline gives CDR1 SGHNT, CDR2 YENEEA.

The CDR3 sequence: CASSSLNPGQGAYEQYF. CDR3 DNA sequence: TGCGCCAGCAGCTCCCTGAATCCCGGACAGGGGGCATACGAGCAGTACTTC. The genes are TRBV5-1 and TRBJ2-7; TRBD1 matches 11 bases. The CDR3 has 17 amino acids. The germline CDR1 and CDR2 sequences are SGHRS and YFSETQ. The junction had 12 bases not matched to a gene; V was cut back by 3 bases and J by 4 bases.

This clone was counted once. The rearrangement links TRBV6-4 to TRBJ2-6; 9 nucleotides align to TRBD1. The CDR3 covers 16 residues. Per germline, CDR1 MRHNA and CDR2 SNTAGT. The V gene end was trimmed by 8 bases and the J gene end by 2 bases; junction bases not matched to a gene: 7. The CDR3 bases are TGTGCCAGCTCTCCCGGGACAGGGACTGGGGCCAACGTCCTGACTTTC. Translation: CASSPGTGTGANVLTF.

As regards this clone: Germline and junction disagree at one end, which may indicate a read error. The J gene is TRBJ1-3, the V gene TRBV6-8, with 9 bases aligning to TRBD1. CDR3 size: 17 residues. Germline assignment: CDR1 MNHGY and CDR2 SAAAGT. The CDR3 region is CAISAQGALSSGNTIYF. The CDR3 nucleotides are TGTGCCATCAGTGCACAGGGGGCGCTGAGCTCTGGAAACACCATATATTTT.

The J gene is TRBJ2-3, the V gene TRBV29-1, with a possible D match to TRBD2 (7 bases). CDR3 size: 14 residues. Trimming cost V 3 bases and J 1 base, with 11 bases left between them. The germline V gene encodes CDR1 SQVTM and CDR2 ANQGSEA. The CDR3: CSVDGGRGTDTQYF. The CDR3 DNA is TGCAGCGTTGACGGGGGGCGAGGCACAGATACGCAGTATTTT.

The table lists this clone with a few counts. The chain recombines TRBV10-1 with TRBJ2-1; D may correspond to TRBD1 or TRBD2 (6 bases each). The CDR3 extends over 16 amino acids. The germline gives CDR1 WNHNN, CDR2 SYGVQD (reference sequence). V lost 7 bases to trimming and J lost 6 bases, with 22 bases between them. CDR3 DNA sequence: TGCGCCAGCACCCGCCCGGGACATGGAGGGTGCAATGAGCAGTTCTTC. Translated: CASTRPGHGGCNEQFF.

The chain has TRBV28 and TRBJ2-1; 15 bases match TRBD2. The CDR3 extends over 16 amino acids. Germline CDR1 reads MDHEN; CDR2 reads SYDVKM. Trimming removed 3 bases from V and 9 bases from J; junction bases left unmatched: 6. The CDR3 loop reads CASSLPGTSGRTEQFF. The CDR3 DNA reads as TGTGCCAGCAGTTTGCCCGGGACTAGCGGGAGGACTGAGCAGTTCTTC.

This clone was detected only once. Here the CDR3 DNA reads TGTGCCAGCGCGCCGGGATTCCGGGACGGGGAGCTGTTTTTT. The encoded protein is CASAPGFRDGELFF. The chain employs TRBV25-1 and TRBJ2-2; the D gene is possibly TRBD2 (5 bases). Germline loops: CDR1 MGHDK, CDR2 SYGVNS. With 8 bases removed from V and 7 bases from J, the gap between germline ends came to 17 bases. The CDR3 consists of 14 residues.

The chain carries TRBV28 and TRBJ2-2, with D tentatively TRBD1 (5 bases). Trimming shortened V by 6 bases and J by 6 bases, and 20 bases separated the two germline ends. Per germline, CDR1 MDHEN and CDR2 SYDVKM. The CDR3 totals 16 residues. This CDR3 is CASRRIRGVVAGELFF. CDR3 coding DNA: TGTGCCAGCAGAAGGATTAGGGGCGTTGTGGCCGGGGAGCTGTTTTTT.

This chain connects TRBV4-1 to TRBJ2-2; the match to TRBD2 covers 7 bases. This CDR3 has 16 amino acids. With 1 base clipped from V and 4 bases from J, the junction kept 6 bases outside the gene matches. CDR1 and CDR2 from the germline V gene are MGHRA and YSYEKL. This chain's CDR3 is CASSQAAGAGTGELFF. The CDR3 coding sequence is TGCGCCAGCAGCCAAGCGGCGGGAGCGGGCACCGGGGAGCTGTTTTTT.